The 3 T cell receptor beta chains below come from one sample, sequenced in a study of T cells in Graves' hyperthyroidism and ophthalmopathy. There were TCR beta CDR3 regions amplified from RNA transcripts. The TCR CDR3 first-round RT-PCR relied on the HTBI primer set. From the multiplex PCR reads, TCRdb called clonotypes with MiXCR, one entry per CDR3 protein. The data contain about 640,000 distinct CDR3 sequences, around 20% of them singletons. The sequencing sample was made of blood. These receptors all stem from a man between 25 and 39 years old with Graves' ophthalmopathy.

This clonotype was found a few times. In DNA, the CDR3 is TGCAGTGCTAGACTACCCGGGAGACAGTCTAATCAGCCCCAGCATTTT. This encodes CSARLPGRQSNQPQHF. J is TRBJ1-5 and V is TRBV20-1, with D possibly TRBD1 on 5 matching bases. The V end lost 2 bases, the J end lost 4 bases, and 18 bases lay between the germline ends. Germline assignment: CDR1 DFQATT and CDR2 SNEGSKA (reference sequence). This CDR3 is 16 amino acids long.

This clonotype was observed a handful of times. The rearrangement links TRBV7-8 to TRBJ1-5, with 7 positions matching TRBD1. In germline, CDR1 is SGHVS, CDR2 FQNEAQ. CDR3 size: 15 residues. The V and J ends lost 4 bases and 4 bases, in that order; junction bases with no gene match: 7. CDR3 DNA: TGTGCCAGCAGCTCTGGACAGGAAGGTAATCAGCCCCAGCATTTT. It translates to CASSSGQEGNQPQHF.

This clonotype has at least ten counts. The V and J genes are TRBV11-2 and TRBJ1-1; D may be TRBD1 (5 bases). V was trimmed by 3 bases and J by 1 base, leaving 9 bases between them. CDR1 is SGHAT and CDR2 is FQNNGV in the germline V gene. CDR3 length equals 14 residues. CDR3 in amino acids: CASSLGVANTEAFF. CDR3 bases: TGTGCCAGCAGCTTGGGGGTGGCGAACACTGAAGCTTTCTTT.